These 25 T cell receptor beta chains came from one sample sequenced in a study of T cell responses to AZD1222 COVID-19 vaccine. Only in-frame clones appear in the TCRdb table, and some are missing; sequencing was by immunoSEQ multiplex PCR. The profile shows 50,000 or so clones, around 89% of them singletons. Sequencing used peripheral blood, obtained 28 days after the second AZD1222 dose. The receptors stem from an adult who received the AZD1222 COVID-19 vaccine.

The V gene is TRBV27, the J gene TRBJ1-5, with D possibly matching TRBD1 (6 bases). This CDR3 spans 14 amino acids. Per the germline V gene, CDR1 is MNHEY and CDR2 is SMNVEV (reference sequence). Trimming took off 3 bases at V and 7 bases at J, with 13 bases between the two ends. CDR3 loop: CASSFGGGGQPQHF. The CDR3 DNA follows: TGTGCCAGCAGTTTTGGGGGGGGCGGGCAGCCCCAGCATTTT.

V and J are TRBV7-8 and TRBJ1-5; no definite D call. This CDR3 contains 15 residues. The germline V gene encodes CDR1 SGHVS and CDR2 FQNEAQ. Between the trimmed V and J ends, which lost 5 bases and 0 bases, there was a span of 11 bases. The CDR3 sequence: CASSLRRDSNQPQHF. CDR3 nucleotide sequence: TGTGCCAGCAGCCTCCGACGGGATAGCAATCAGCCCCAGCATTTT.

V gene TRBV28 combines with J gene TRBJ1-5; D gene ambiguous. The CDR3 length is 14 residues. V lost 2 bases, J lost 9 bases, and 14 bases lay in between. Germline CDR1 MDHEN, CDR2 SYDVKM. DNA for the CDR3: TGTGCCAGCAGTTTACAGTACAACGTTCGGCCCCAGCATTTT. Its translation is CASSLQYNVRPQHF.

This chain uses TRBV10-3 with TRBJ1-2; 10 bases line up with TRBD1. V dropped 6 bases and J dropped 3; count of bases not matched to a gene: 7. The CDR3 has 15 residues. CDR1 is ENHRY, CDR2 SYGVKD, per germline. CDR3 amino acids: CAIRPGTGEDYGYTF. The CDR3 nucleotides read TGTGCCATCAGACCCGGGACAGGGGAAGACTATGGCTACACCTTC.

This clone appeared a few times. The chain has TRBV6-1 and TRBJ2-7, with 8 bases that match TRBD1. With 1 base clipped from V and 1 base from J, the junction kept 9 bases outside the gene matches. Germline values: CDR1 MNHNS, CDR2 SASEGT. The CDR3 is 17 residues long. CDR3 region: CASSEDEIRTGSYEQYF. In nucleotides, the CDR3 is TGTGCCAGCAGTGAAGACGAGATCAGGACAGGGTCCTACGAGCAGTACTTC.

This chain uses TRBV7-9 with TRBJ2-7, with a weak D call TRBD1 (6 bases). Trimming shortened V by 7 bases and J by 4 bases, and 20 bases separated the two germline ends. This CDR3 is built from 15 residues. Germline V CDR1 and CDR2: SEHNR, FQNEAQ (reference sequence). The CDR3 region is CASIKTGTPTYEQYF. DNA of the CDR3: TGTGCCAGCATAAAGACCGGGACACCAACTTACGAGCAGTACTTC.

The gene calls are TRBV9 and TRBJ1-4; D not resolved. This CDR3 is 13 amino acids long. Germline assignment: CDR1 SGDLS and CDR2 YYNGEE. Trimming pared 4 bases from V and 5 bases from J, leaving 9 bases between. The CDR3: CASSTHSNEKLFF. In DNA, the CDR3 is TGTGCCAGCAGCACTCACTCCAATGAAAAACTGTTTTTT. Full variable domain (outside the CDR3, taken from reference TRBV9 and TRBJ1-4): DSGVTQTPKHLITATGQRVTLRCSPRSGDLSVYWYQQSLDQGLQFLIQYYNGEERAKGNILERFSAQQFPDLHSELNLSSLELGDSALYFCASSTHSNEKLFFGSGTQLSVL.

The rearrangement joins TRBV5-4 to TRBJ1-2; no clear D gene. Trimming cost V 0 bases and J 4 bases, with 7 bases left between them. The CDR3 consists of 13 residues. CDR1 is SGHNT, CDR2 YYREEE, per germline (reference sequence). CDR3 sequence reads: CASSLDLTYGYTF. Here the CDR3 DNA reads TGTGCCAGCAGCTTGGATCTGACCTATGGCTACACCTTC. The variable domain in full, with the rest retrieved from reference TRBV5-4 and TRBJ1-2, is ETGVTQSPTHLIKTRGQQVTLRCSSQSGHNTVSWYQQALGQGPQFIFQYYREEENGRGNFPPRFSGLQFPNYSSELNVNALELDDSALYLCASSLDLTYGYTFGSGTRLTVV.

This chain connects TRBV12-3 or TRBV12-4 to TRBJ1-1, with D possibly being TRBD1 (6 bases). V lost 5 bases and J lost 7, with 14 bases in between. CDR3 length: 13 residues. In DNA, the CDR3 is TGTGCCAGCAGTCCCGGGACACGTAATGAAGCTTTCTTT. Its translation is CASSPGTRNEAFF.

This chain links TRBV18 with TRBJ1-1; D unclear. The CDR3 is 13 amino acids. V was trimmed by 2 bases and J by 2 bases, leaving 6 bases between them. Germline V CDR1 and CDR2: KGHSH, LQKENI. The CDR3 bases are TGTGCCAGCTCACCAAGCGGTAACACTGAAGCTTTCTTT. It yields the protein CASSPSGNTEAFF. The full variable domain, with the rest looked up from reference TRBV18 and TRBJ1-1, is NAGVMQNPRHLVRRRGQEARLRCSPMKGHSHVYWYRQLPEEGLKFMVYLQKENIIDESGMPKERFSAEFPKEGPSILRIQQVVRGDSAAYFCASSPSGNTEAFFGQGTRLTVV.

J is TRBJ2-3 and V is TRBV5-1; D assignment may be TRBD1 or TRBD2 (5 bases each). This CDR3 is built from 15 residues. The germline gives CDR1 SGHRS, CDR2 YFSETQ. Trimming removed 4 bases at V and 4 bases at J, with 16 bases between. CDR3 sequence reads: CASSRGTSGADTQYF. The CDR3 DNA sequence: TGCGCCAGCAGCAGAGGGACGTCCGGGGCAGATACGCAGTATTTT.

The chain recombines TRBV7-9 with TRBJ2-2, with 8 bases identical to TRBD1. The CDR3 runs to 15 residues. After removal of 5 bases from V and 4 bases from J, the junction contained 6 bases not matched to a gene. Germline CDR1 and CDR2: SEHNR and FQNEAQ (reference sequence). The CDR3 here is CASSVDRGFTGELFF. The CDR3 DNA reads TGTGCCAGCAGCGTTGACAGGGGTTTCACCGGGGAGCTGTTTTTT.

This chain links TRBV13 with TRBJ1-6; D gene uncertain. V lost 3 bases and J lost 7, with 4 bases in between. CDR3 length equals 12 residues. Germline V gives CDR1 PRHDT, CDR2 FYEKMQ (reference sequence). CDR3 DNA: TGTGCCAGCAGCTTTGGCAATTCACCCCTCCACTTT. Translation gives CASSFGNSPLHF.

In this sample, this clone turned up once. The chain uses TRBV7-2 and TRBJ2-7; 7 nucleotides line up with TRBD1. Trimming at V came to 5 bases and at J to 6 bases, leaving 7 bases not matched to a gene. CDR1 is SGHTA and CDR2 is FQGNSA in the germline V gene. The CDR3 sequence is 13 residues long. CDR3 region: CASSPPTGFEQYF. The DNA of the CDR3 is TGTGCCAGCAGCCCCCCGACAGGGTTCGAGCAGTACTTC.

J is TRBJ1-2 and V is TRBV6-5; TRBD1 agrees at 7 bases. V was clipped by 0 bases and J by 1 base; unmatched bases: 5. The CDR3 contains 16 residues. CDR1 is MNHEY, CDR2 SVGAGI, per germline. The CDR3 loop reads CASSYSTGWGNYGYTF. The CDR3 nucleotides are TGTGCCAGCAGTTACTCGACAGGGTGGGGTAACTATGGCTACACCTTC.

The chain couples TRBV5-4 to TRBJ2-7; the match to TRBD1 covers 7 bases. The CDR3 runs 15 residues. Germline lookup yields CDR1 SGHNT and CDR2 YYREEE (reference sequence). The junction had 9 bases not matched to a gene; V was cut back by 3 bases and J by 3 bases. DNA of the CDR3: TGTGCCAGCAGCTCGAACCGGGACAGAGACTACGAGCAGTACTTC. Amino acids: CASSSNRDRDYEQYF.

The rearrangement links TRBV7-9 to TRBJ1-2; TRBD1 matches 9 bases. CDR1 SEHNR and CDR2 FQNEAQ come from the germline V gene (reference sequence). The CDR3 is made up of 15 amino acids. V trimming: 4 bases; J trimming: 4 bases; junction bases outside the gene matches: 7. The CDR3 loop reads CASSSGQGLIYGYTF. The CDR3 DNA sequence: TGTGCCAGCAGCTCCGGACAGGGGCTGATCTATGGCTACACCTTC.

The V and J genes are TRBV3-1 (or the pseudogene TRBV3-2) and TRBJ2-1; 10 bases are shared with TRBD2. Germline loops: CDR1 LGHDT, CDR2 YNNKEL (reference sequence). This CDR3 is 15 amino acids long. Germline trimming cut 4 bases from V and 7 bases from J; bases unmatched to any gene: 7. This chain's CDR3 is CASSRSGGAYNEQFF. The CDR3 DNA follows: TGTGCCAGCAGCCGAAGCGGGGGGGCGTATAATGAGCAGTTCTTC.

V usage is TRBV25-1 and J usage is TRBJ1-5; 7 bases align to TRBD1. The CDR3 contains 14 residues. With 6 bases clipped from V and 6 bases from J, the junction kept 8 bases outside the gene matches. Looked up from germline, CDR1 is MGHDK and CDR2 is SYGVNS. CDR3 sequence: CASRRDRASQPQHF. In nucleotides, the CDR3 is TGTGCCAGCAGGAGAGACAGGGCAAGTCAGCCCCAGCATTTT.

This chain connects TRBV27 to TRBJ2-7, with 12 bases fitting TRBD2. Trimming at V came to 4 bases and at J to 3 bases, leaving 7 bases not matched to a gene. The CDR3 is 16 amino acids. CDR1 is MNHEY and CDR2 is SMNVEV in the germline V gene (reference sequence). The CDR3 loop reads CASSSPSGRANYEQYF. The DNA of the CDR3 is TGTGCCAGCAGTTCCCCTAGCGGGAGGGCCAACTACGAGCAGTACTTC.

The chain is built from TRBV10-2 and TRBJ2-6, with 10 bases that match TRBD1. Germline loops: CDR1 WSHSY, CDR2 SAAADI. This CDR3 is built from 16 residues. After removal of 9 bases from V and 4 bases from J, the junction contained 9 bases not matched to a gene. The CDR3 protein is CARPTGGSSGANVLTF. As DNA, the CDR3 is TGCGCCAGACCGACAGGGGGCTCTTCCGGGGCCAACGTCCTGACTTTC.

The chain is built from TRBV11-2 and TRBJ1-1; D may be TRBD1 (5 bases). CDR1 is SGHAT and CDR2 is FQNNGV in the germline V gene. This CDR3 region has 13 residues. Trimming removed 3 bases at V and 3 bases at J, with 8 bases between. This CDR3 reads CASSFQGDTEAFF. The CDR3 DNA reads TGTGCCAGCAGCTTTCAGGGTGACACTGAAGCTTTCTTT.

This clone was counted a single time. The chain combines TRBV7-9 with TRBJ1-4; the match to TRBD1 covers 9 bases. Per germline, CDR1 SEHNR and CDR2 FQNEAQ (reference sequence). The trim removed 6 bases at V and 1 base at J, leaving 6 bases unmatched. The CDR3 runs to 16 residues. CDR3 DNA: TGTGCCAGCAGAGGGACAGGGAAGGAAACTAATGAAAAACTGTTTTTT. Residues: CASRGTGKETNEKLFF.

Comments on this clone: A junction end diverges from the germline sequence, so it may reflect a read error. The chain has TRBV15 and TRBJ2-5; D remains unclear. CDR1 LNHNV and CDR2 YYDKDF come from the germline V gene (reference sequence). This CDR3 is 13 amino acids long. The CDR3 loop reads CATTRDLQETQYF. CDR3 nucleotide sequence: TGTGCCACCACCAGAGACCTTCAAGAGACCCAGTACTTC.

CDR3 nucleotide sequence: TGTGCCAGCAGCCCCCTCCGCCAGGGCCGGGGCTACACCTTC. Translated: CASSPLRQGRGYTF. The chain has TRBV6-5 and TRBJ1-2; the D gene is possibly TRBD1 (5 bases). V was cut by 6 bases and J by 8 bases, with 19 bases left in between. Germline CDR1 MNHEY, CDR2 SVGAGI. The CDR3 spans 14 residues.